Following are 13 T cell receptor beta chains from one sample sequenced in a study of regulatory T cells in long-lasting Graves disease. Noted time point: persistent/refractory GD, antithyroid drugs over 5 years with positive TRAb. PBMC RNA was the source of the TCR library. With iRepertoire HTBI primers and Arm-PCR of CDR3 regions, TCR beta libraries were built. TCRdb ran MiXCR on the multiplex PCR reads and lists one entry per CDR3 protein. The table shows a few hundred thousand distinct CDR3 sequences, with 23% occurring only once. Here the sequenced sample was peripheral blood mononuclear cells (PBMCs), taken when the disease was refractory, from a patient treated with antithyroid drugs. These receptors all stem from a female donor with Graves disease.

Concerning this clonotype: Given a far larger clone just one base away, this is likely a sequencing read error. The J gene is TRBJ1-4, the V gene TRBV10-3, with D hard to call. Trimming removed 3 bases at V and 12 bases at J, with 8 bases between. Germline CDR1 and CDR2: ENHRY and SYGVKD. The CDR3 is 11 amino acids. This chain's CDR3 is CAISEALQLFF. The CDR3 nucleotides are TGTGCCATCAGTGAAGCGCTCCAACTGTTTTTT.

This clonotype was found many times. This chain connects TRBV24-1 to TRBJ2-7; tentative D call: TRBD1 (5 bases). CDR3 size: 13 residues. Germline V CDR1 and CDR2: KGHDR, SFDVKD. The V end was cut by 2 bases, the J end by 2 bases, with 6 bases between. This CDR3 reads CATSDSGTYEQYF. CDR3 in DNA: TGTGCCACCAGTGATTCAGGGACCTACGAGCAGTACTTC.

Only a few counts were recorded for this clonotype. The V gene is TRBV4-1, the J gene TRBJ2-5; D gene ambiguous. V was shortened by 2 bases and J by 1 base, with 11 bases between the two germline ends. CDR1 is MGHRA, CDR2 YSYEKL, per germline. The CDR3 contains 15 residues. This chain's CDR3 is CASSQPRLGQETQYF. The CDR3 DNA is TGCGCCAGCAGCCAACCAAGACTGGGCCAAGAGACCCAGTACTTC.

This clonotype came up a few times. The chain combines TRBV6-1 with TRBJ1-1; D unresolved. CDR1 and CDR2 from the germline V gene are MNHNS and SASEGT. The ends were cut back, 2 bases at V and 0 bases at J, with 10 bases in the middle. The CDR3 has 15 amino acids. CDR3 DNA sequence: TGTGCCAGCAGTGAACCCGGGTCAATGAACACTGAAGCTTTCTTT. Protein sequence: CASSEPGSMNTEAFF.

Many counts were recorded for this clonotype. J is TRBJ2-5 and V is TRBV7-8; D unresolved. Germline-derived CDR1 and CDR2 are SGHVS and FQNEAQ. The V end lost 2 bases, the J end lost 2 bases, and 9 bases lay between the germline ends. This CDR3 is built from 14 residues. The CDR3 protein is CASSLRTVQETQYF. DNA for the CDR3: TGTGCCAGCAGCTTAAGGACGGTTCAAGAGACCCAGTACTTC.

There are many counts of this clonotype. The genes are TRBV20-1 and TRBJ1-2; the match to TRBD1 covers 8 bases. The CDR3 is 14 residues long. The trim removed 1 base at V and 7 bases at J, leaving 8 bases unmatched. CDR1 DFQATT and CDR2 SNEGSKA come from the germline V gene (reference sequence). CDR3 loop: CSARVATGESGYTF. CDR3 nucleotides: TGCAGTGCTAGAGTGGCGACAGGGGAGTCTGGCTACACCTTC.

In this sample, this clonotype turned up once. The CDR3: CASSYFPQKGFYNEQFF. The DNA of the CDR3 is TGTGCCAGCAGTTACTTCCCACAGAAGGGGTTCTACAATGAGCAGTTCTTC. The J gene is TRBJ2-1, the V gene TRBV6-2 or TRBV6-3, with TRBD1 as a possible D gene (5 bases). V lost 1 base to trimming and J lost 3 bases, with 16 bases between them. The germline gives CDR1 MNHEY, CDR2 SVGEGT. CDR3 size: 17 residues.

The genes are TRBV3-1 and TRBJ1-5; D is perhaps TRBD1 (5 bases). V was shortened by 0 bases and J by 9 bases, with 15 bases between the two germline ends. This CDR3 has 15 residues. Germline assignment: CDR1 LGHDT and CDR2 YNNKEL (reference sequence). Here the CDR3 reads CASSQDGHPRWPQHF. Here the CDR3 DNA reads TGTGCCAGCAGCCAAGACGGACACCCAAGATGGCCCCAGCATTTT.

Only a few counts were recorded for this clonotype. The chain is built from TRBV7-3 and TRBJ1-6, with 8 bases identical to TRBD1. Trimming at V came to 5 bases and at J to 5 bases, leaving 5 bases not matched to a gene. CDR3 length: 15 residues. Germline CDR1 is SGHTA and CDR2 is FQGTGA. The CDR3 DNA reads TGTGCCAGCAGCGAAGGGACAGGAAATAATTCACCCCTCCACTTT. Protein sequence: CASSEGTGNNSPLHF.

This clonotype has only one observation. The rearrangement links TRBV28 to TRBJ2-1, with TRBD1 matching 8 bases. Germline V gives CDR1 MDHEN, CDR2 SYDVKM. This CDR3 spans 17 amino acids. Trimming removed 6 bases from V and 6 bases from J; junction bases left unmatched: 16. DNA of the CDR3: TGTGCCAGCAGCCCTTACCCAGGGGGCGCATCGGGCAATGAGCAGTTCTTC. Amino acid sequence: CASSPYPGGASGNEQFF.

The chain uses TRBV10-3 and TRBJ1-5; D remains ambiguous. V lost 11 bases and J 0 bases, leaving 14 bases between the germline ends. The germline V gene encodes CDR1 ENHRY and CDR2 SYGVKD. This CDR3 is built from 14 residues. CDR3 in amino acids: CAAANGDSNQPQHF. Here the CDR3 DNA reads TGTGCCGCCGCTAATGGAGATAGCAATCAGCCCCAGCATTTT.

In this sample, this clonotype turned up many times. The chain combines TRBV6-1 with TRBJ2-7; 11 nucleotides align to TRBD1. The V gene's germline CDR1 is MNHNS and CDR2 SASEGT. The CDR3 contains 15 residues. V was clipped by 5 bases and J by 6 bases; unmatched bases: 9. This CDR3 reads CASSRAGQGVLEQYF. DNA of the CDR3: TGTGCCAGCAGTCGAGCGGGACAGGGGGTTCTCGAGCAGTACTTC.

This clonotype was observed many times. V and J are TRBV5-1 and TRBJ2-2, with 7 bases that match TRBD1. The CDR3 loop spans 15 amino acids. Germline CDR1 is SGHRS and CDR2 is YFSETQ. The V gene end was trimmed by 2 bases and the J gene end by 0 bases; junction bases not matched to a gene: 1. Here the CDR3 DNA reads TGCGCCAGCAGCTTCGGGACAGCGAACACCGGGGAGCTGTTTTTT. It yields the protein CASSFGTANTGELFF.